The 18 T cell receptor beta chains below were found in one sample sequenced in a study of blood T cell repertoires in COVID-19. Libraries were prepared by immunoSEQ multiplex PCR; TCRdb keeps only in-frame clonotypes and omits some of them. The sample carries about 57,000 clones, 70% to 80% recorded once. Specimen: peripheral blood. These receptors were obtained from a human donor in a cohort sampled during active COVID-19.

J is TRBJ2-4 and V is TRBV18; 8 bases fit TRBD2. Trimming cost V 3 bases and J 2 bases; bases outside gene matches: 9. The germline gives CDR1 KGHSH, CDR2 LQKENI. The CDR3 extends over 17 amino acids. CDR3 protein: CASSPPLREVSKNIQYF. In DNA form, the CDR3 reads TGTGCCAGCTCACCCCCCTTGCGGGAGGTGTCCAAAAACATTCAGTACTTC.

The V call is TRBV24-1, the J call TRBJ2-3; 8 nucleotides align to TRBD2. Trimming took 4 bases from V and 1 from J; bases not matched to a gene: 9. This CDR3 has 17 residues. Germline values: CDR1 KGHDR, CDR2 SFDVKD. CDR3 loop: CATSDPSLAAGTDTQYF. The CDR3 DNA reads TGTGCCACCAGTGACCCCTCACTAGCGGCGGGCACAGATACGCAGTATTTT.

The CDR3 spells CASSISRTSGGVGDEQFF. In DNA form, the CDR3 reads TGTGCCAGTAGTATCTCCCGGACTAGCGGGGGGGTTGGGGATGAGCAGTTCTTC. V is TRBV19 and J is TRBJ2-1; 15 bases map to TRBD2. V was clipped by 3 bases and J by 8 bases; unmatched bases: 11. The CDR3 totals 18 residues. Germline values: CDR1 LNHDA, CDR2 SQIVND (reference sequence).

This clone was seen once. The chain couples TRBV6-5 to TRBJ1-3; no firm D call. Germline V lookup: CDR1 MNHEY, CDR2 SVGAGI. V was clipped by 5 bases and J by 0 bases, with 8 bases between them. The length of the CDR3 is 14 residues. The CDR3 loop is CASSMKLSGNTIYF. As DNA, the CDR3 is TGTGCCAGCAGTATGAAGCTCTCTGGAAACACCATATATTTT.

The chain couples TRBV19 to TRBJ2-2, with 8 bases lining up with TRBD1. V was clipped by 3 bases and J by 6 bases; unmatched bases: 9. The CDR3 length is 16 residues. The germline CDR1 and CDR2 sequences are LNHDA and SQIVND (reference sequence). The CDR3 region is CASSIVSLRGPGELFF. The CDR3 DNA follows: TGTGCCAGTAGTATTGTCTCCCTCAGGGGGCCCGGGGAGCTGTTTTTT.

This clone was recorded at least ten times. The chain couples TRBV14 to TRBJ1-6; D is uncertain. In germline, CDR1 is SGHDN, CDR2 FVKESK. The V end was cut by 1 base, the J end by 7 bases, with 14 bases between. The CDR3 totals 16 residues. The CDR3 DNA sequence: TGTGCCAGCAGCCAAGTCGGAGGAATTCTCAATTCACCCCTCCACTTT. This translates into CASSQVGGILNSPLHF.

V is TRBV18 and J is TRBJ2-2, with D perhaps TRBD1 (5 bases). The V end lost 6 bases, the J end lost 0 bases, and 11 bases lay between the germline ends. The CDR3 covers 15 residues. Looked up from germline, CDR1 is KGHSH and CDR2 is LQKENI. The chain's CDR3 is CASSHDRSNTGELFF. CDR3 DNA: TGTGCCAGCTCGCACGACAGATCGAACACCGGGGAGCTGTTTTTT. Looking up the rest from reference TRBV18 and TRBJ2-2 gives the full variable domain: NAGVMQNPRHLVRRRGQEARLRCSPMKGHSHVYWYRQLPEEGLKFMVYLQKENIIDESGMPKERFSAEFPKEGPSILRIQQVVRGDSAAYFCASSHDRSNTGELFFGEGSRLTVL.

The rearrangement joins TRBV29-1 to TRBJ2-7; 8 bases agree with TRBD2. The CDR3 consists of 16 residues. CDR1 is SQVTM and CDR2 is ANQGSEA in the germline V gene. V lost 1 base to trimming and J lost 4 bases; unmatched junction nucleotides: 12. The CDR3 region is CSVEGRTAGGLYEQYF. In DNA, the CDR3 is TGCAGCGTTGAAGGCCGGACGGCGGGAGGTCTGTACGAGCAGTACTTC.

The CDR3 reads CASSRNREGEETQYF. In DNA, the CDR3 is TGCGCCAGCAGCCGGAACAGGGAGGGGGAAGAGACCCAGTACTTC. V gene TRBV5-1 combines with J gene TRBJ2-5, with a possible D match to TRBD2 (7 bases). The germline V gene encodes CDR1 SGHRS and CDR2 YFSETQ. The CDR3 is 15 residues long. V lost 4 bases, J lost 3 bases, and 16 bases lay in between. The variable domain in full, with the rest retrieved from reference TRBV5-1 and TRBJ2-5, is KAGVTQTPRYLIKTRGQQVTLSCSPISGHRSVSWYQQTPGQGLQFLFEYFSETQRNKGNFPGRFSGRQFSNSRSEMNVSTLELGDSALYLCASSRNREGEETQYFGPGTRLLVL.

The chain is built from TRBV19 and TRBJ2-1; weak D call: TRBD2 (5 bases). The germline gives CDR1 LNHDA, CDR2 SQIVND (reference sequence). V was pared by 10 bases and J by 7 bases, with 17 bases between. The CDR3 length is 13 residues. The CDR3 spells CATLGRGPNEQFF. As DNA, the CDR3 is TGTGCCACCCTGGGGAGAGGCCCTAATGAGCAGTTCTTC.

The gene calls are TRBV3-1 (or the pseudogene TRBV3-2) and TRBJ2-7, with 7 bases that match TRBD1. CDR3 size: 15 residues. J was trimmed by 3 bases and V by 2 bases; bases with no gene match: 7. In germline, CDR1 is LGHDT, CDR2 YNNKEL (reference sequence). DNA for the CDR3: TGTGCCAGCAGCCAACCCGGGACAGTGATCTACGAGCAGTACTTC. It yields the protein CASSQPGTVIYEQYF.

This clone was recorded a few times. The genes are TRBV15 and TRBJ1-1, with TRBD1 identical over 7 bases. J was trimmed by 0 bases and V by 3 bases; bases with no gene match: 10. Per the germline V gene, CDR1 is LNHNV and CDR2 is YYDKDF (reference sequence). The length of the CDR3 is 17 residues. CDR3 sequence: CATSRSTGVEMNTEAFF. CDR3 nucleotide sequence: TGTGCCACCAGCAGGAGTACAGGGGTTGAAATGAACACTGAAGCTTTCTTT.

The CDR3 nucleotides read TGTGCCAGCAGTTCGGCGGGAGCTTCGGGGAATGAGCAGTTCTTC. It translates to CASSSAGASGNEQFF. This chain links TRBV6-2 or TRBV6-3 with TRBJ2-1, with 7 bases that match TRBD2. CDR3 length: 15 residues. V gave up 4 bases and J gave up 7 bases; unmatched junction bases: 10. Germline CDR1 and CDR2: MNHEY and SVGEGT.

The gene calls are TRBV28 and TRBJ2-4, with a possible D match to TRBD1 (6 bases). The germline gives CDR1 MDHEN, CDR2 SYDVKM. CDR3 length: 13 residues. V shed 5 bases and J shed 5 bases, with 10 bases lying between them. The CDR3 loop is CASSRQAENIQYF. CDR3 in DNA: TGTGCCAGCAGTCGACAGGCTGAAAACATTCAGTACTTC. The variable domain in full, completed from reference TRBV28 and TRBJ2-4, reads DVKVTQSSRYLVKRTGEKVFLECVQDMDHENMFWYRQDPGLGLRLIYFSYDVKMKEKGDIPEGYSVSREKKERFSLILESASTNQTSMYLCASSRQAENIQYFGAGTRLSVL.

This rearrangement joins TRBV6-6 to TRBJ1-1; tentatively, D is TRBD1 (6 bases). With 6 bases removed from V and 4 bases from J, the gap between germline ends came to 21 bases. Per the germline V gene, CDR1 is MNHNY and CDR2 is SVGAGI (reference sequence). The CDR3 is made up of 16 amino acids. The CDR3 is CASSLTQQGRVTEAFF. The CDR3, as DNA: TGTGCCAGCAGCCTTACCCAACAGGGAAGGGTCACTGAAGCTTTCTTT.

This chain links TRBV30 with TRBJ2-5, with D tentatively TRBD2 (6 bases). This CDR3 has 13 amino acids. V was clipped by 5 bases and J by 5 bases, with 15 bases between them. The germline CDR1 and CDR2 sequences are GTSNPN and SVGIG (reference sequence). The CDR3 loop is CAWDGRGGETQYF. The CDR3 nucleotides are TGTGCCTGGGATGGTCGTGGGGGGGAGACCCAGTACTTC.

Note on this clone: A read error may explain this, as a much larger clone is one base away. The CDR3 DNA sequence: TGTGCCAGCAGCTTAACGGGGGGGAACACTGAAGCTTTCTTT. Protein product: CASSLTGGNTEAFF. V is TRBV7-8 and J is TRBJ1-1, with D possibly being TRBD1 (5 bases). The CDR3 runs 14 residues. The germline V and J ends were trimmed by 2 bases and 1 base, with 8 bases remaining between them. Germline values: CDR1 SGHVS, CDR2 FQNEAQ.

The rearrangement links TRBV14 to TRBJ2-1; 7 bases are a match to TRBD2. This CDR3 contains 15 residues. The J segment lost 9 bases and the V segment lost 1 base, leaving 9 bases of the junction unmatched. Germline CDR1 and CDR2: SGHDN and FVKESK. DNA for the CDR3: TGTGCCAGCAGCCAAGTCCGCTCCTCGGGGGGTGAGCAGTTCTTC. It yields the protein CASSQVRSSGGEQFF.